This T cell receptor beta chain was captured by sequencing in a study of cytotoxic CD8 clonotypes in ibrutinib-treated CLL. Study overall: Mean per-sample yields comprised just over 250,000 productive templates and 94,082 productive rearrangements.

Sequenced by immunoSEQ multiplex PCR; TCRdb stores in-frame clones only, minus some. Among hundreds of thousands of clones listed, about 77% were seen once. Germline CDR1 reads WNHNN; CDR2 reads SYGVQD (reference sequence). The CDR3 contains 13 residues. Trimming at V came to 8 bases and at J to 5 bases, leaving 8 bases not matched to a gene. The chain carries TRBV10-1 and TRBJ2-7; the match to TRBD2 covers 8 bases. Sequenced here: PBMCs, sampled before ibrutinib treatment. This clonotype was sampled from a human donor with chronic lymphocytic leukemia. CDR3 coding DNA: TGCGCCAGCGGGGGGCTAGCGGGTCACGAGCAGTACTTC. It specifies CASGGLAGHEQYF.